Reported below is one TCR beta chain. Its specificity is unknown. TCRdb fed the reads into MiXCR, producing one record per CDR3 protein. The sample lists a few hundred thousand distinct CDR3 sequences; approximately 15% were seen once. The sample comes from a study of T cell repertoires in cytomegalovirus infection. Study results and caveats: It was HLA-C-restricted CMV-specific TCR beta clonotypes that dominated the response ex vivo.

This CDR3 is 12 amino acids long. Germline assignment: CDR1 SQVTM and CDR2 ANQGSEA. V was pared by 4 bases and J by 4 bases, with 10 bases between. The V and J genes are TRBV29-1 and TRBJ1-2, with D perhaps matching TRBD1 (5 bases). The sequenced material came from CD8+ T cells from PBMCs. The sequence came from a human donor in good health (CMV status not recorded). Some clones in this sample may be carry-over from other donors' samples. The CDR3, as DNA: TGCAGCGTTGTAAGGGACGCCTATGGCTACACCTTC. It translates to CSVVRDAYGYTF.